This TCR beta chain emerged from a study of blood T cells in healthy people across ages. This clonotype was counted a single time. CDR3 length equals 11 residues. Germline V gene data show CDR1 as MNHEY and CDR2 as SMNVEV (reference sequence). V was pared by 9 bases and J by 6 bases, with 11 bases between. The amount of total RNA extracted per sample was at least 6 micrograms. Primed by a sample-barcoded 5' primer and a J-beta primer mix, a second PCR proceeded for roughly 7 to 11 cycles. Via MiXCR, TCRdb re-called the 5' RACE reads, giving one row per CDR3 protein. Of just over 800,000 distinct CDR3 sequences in the sample, under 80% are singletons; the top ten hold roughly 26%.

V is TRBV27 and J is TRBJ2-5; D could derive from TRBD1 or TRBD2 (5 bases each). Sequenced: blood. This clonotype originated in a man aged 25 to 40 in good health. The CDR3 bases are TGTGCCAGTGGGGCGGGTCAGACCCAGTACTTC. Translated, it gives CASGAGQTQYF.